The clone carrying this TCR beta chain was found many times. This entry is derived from a study of Graves' ophthalmopathy and Graves' hyperthyroidism. The ends lost 5 bases at V and 3 bases at J; junction bases unmatched: 5. This CDR3 comprises 13 residues. Per germline, CDR1 DFQATT and CDR2 SNEGSKA (reference sequence). The study amplified TCR beta CDR3 regions using RNA transcripts. HTBI primers primed a first-round RT-PCR, and a second-round multiplex PCR followed. A single record per CDR3 protein comes from TCRdb applying MiXCR to the multiplex PCR reads. In the table there are about 150,000 distinct CDR3 sequences, approximately 40% of which are singletons.

The chain uses TRBV20-1 and TRBJ2-7; the match to TRBD2 covers 9 bases. The receptor was derived from a woman in her forties with Graves' ophthalmopathy. Sequences were obtained from peripheral blood. The CDR3 spells CSAPLAGNYEQYF. As DNA, the CDR3 is TGCAGTGCTCCCCTAGCGGGGAACTACGAGCAGTACTTC.